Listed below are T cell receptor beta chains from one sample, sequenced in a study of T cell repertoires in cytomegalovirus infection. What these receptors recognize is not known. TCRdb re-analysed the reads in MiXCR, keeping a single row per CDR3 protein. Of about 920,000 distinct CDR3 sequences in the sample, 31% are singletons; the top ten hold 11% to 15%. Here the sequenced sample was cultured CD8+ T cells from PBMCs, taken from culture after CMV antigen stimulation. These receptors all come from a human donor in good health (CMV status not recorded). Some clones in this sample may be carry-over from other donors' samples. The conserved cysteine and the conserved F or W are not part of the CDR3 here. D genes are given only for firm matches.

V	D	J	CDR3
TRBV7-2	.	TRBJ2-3	ASSPYWGDTQY
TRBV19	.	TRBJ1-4	ASSKSSASNEKLF
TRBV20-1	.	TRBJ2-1	SARDRGRKYNEQF
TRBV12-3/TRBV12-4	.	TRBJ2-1	ASSLSIHNEQF
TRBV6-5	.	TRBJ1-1	ASRLGSLGERTEAF
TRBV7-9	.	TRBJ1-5	ASSDPGDAPQH
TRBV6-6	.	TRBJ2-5	ASSYSGGGGTQY
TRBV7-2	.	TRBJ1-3	ASRFAGYSGNTIY
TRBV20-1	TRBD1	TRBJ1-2	SARGQGVSTSVKGYGYT
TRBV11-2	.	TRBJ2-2	ASSGVWYPGELF
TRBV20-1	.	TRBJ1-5	SARVGGHGNQPQH
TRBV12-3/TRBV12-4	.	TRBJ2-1	ASSFLGVGRNEQF
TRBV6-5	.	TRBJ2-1	ASSYSEQGSYNEQF
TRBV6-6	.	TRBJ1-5	ASRSGSAPQH
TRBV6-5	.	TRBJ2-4	ASSPPGWGAKNIQY
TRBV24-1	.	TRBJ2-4	ATSDGVGNIQY
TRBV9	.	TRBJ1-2	ASSVGKGYYGYT
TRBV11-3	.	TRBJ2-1	ASSSPLLAYEQF
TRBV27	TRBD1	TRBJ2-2	ASTNTGGSGELF
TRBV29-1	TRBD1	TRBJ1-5	SVRDRGDGNQPQH
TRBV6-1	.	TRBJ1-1	ASSTGLTEAF
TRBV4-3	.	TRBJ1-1	ASSQAAVATRVNTEAF
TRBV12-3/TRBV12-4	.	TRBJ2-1	ASTRGPEQF
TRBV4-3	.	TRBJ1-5	ASSQGRGGAGEPQH
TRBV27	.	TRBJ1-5	ASSLLQSNQPQH
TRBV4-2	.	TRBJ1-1	ASSQEGTTNTEAF
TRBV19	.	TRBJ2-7	ASSITDLYEQY
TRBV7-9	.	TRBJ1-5	ASSSSGDQPQH
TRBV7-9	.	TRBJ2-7	ASTSTGPGEQY
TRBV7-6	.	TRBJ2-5	ASSFSGFQETQY
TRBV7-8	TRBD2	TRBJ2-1	ASSLSSGGANEQF
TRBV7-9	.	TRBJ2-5	ASSLGPAGGWETQY
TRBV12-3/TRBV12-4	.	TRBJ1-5	ASSRYDVHQPQH
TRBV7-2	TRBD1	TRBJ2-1	ADRGQGYNEQF
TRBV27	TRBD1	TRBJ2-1	ASSLVTGAHNEQF
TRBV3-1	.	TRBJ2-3	ASSQGEMGFTDTQY
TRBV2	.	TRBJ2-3	ASSEVDSTDTQY
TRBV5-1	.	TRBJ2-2	ASSDHTEGLERNTGELF
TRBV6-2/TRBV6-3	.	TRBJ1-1	ASSEITLGTEAF
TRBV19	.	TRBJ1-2	ASFVGRGVSYGYT
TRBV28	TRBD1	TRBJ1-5	ASSLGQGKQPQH
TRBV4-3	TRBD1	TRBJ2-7	ASSQESGTGSFGYYEQY
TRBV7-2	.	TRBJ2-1	ASSLIGLNNEQF
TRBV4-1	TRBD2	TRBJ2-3	ASSQEAGLAGGVSTDTQY
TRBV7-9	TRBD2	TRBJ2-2	ASSSGGPTGELF
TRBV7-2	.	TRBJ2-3	ASSYRDTSTDTQY
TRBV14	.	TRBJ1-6	ASSQDKEGFYNSPLH
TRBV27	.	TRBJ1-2	ASSETQGSYGYT
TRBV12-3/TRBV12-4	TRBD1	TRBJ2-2	ASSFPGQGRWTGVLF
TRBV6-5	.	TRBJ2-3	ASSYSGLDTQY
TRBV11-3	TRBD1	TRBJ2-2	ASSSTPGQGSTGELF
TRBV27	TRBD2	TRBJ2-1	ASSSPWTSGSYNEQF
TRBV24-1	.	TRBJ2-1	ATSDPITNREF
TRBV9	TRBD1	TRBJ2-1	ASSVARTGGNEQF
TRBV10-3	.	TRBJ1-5	AISESEGSQPQH
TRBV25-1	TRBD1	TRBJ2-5	VSISPDRETQY
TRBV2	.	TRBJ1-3	ASSGPQLGDTIY
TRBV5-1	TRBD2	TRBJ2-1	ASSLAVTSVYNEQF